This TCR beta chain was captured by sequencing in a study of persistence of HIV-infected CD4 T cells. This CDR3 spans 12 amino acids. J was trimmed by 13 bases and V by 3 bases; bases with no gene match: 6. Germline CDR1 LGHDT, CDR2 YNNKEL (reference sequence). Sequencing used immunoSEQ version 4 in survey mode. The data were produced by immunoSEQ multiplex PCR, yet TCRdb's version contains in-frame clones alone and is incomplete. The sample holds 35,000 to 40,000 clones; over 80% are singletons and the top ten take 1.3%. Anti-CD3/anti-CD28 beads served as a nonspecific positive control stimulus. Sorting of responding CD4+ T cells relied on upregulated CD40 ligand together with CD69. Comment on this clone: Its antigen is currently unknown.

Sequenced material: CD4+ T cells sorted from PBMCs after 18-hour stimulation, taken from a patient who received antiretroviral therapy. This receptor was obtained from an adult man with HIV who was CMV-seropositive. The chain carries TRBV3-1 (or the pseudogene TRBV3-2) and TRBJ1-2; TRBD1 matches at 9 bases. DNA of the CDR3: TGTGCCAGCAGCCACATGGACAGGGGAGCCACCTTC. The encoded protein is CASSHMDRGATF.